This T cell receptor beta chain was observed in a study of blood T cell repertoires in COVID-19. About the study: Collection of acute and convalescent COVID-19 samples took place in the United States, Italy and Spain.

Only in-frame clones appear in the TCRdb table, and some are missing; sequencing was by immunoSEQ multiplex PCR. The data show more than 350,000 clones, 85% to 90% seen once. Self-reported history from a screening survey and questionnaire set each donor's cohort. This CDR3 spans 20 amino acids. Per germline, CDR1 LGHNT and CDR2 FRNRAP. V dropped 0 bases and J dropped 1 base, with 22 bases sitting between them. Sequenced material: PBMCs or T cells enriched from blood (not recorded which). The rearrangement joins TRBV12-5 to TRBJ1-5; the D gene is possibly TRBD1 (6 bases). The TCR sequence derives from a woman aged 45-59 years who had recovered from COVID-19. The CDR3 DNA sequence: TGTGCTAGTGGTTTGGTCAGGGGCCGGCGGGTTATGGGGAGCAATCAGCCCCAGCATTTT. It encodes CASGLVRGRRVMGSNQPQHF. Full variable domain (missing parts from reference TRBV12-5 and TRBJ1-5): DARVTQTPRHKVTEMGQEVTMRCQPILGHNTVFWYRQTMMQGLELLAYFRNRAPLDDSGMPKDRFSAEMPDATLATLKIQPSEPRDSAVYFCASGLVRGRRVMGSNQPQHFGDGTRLSIL.